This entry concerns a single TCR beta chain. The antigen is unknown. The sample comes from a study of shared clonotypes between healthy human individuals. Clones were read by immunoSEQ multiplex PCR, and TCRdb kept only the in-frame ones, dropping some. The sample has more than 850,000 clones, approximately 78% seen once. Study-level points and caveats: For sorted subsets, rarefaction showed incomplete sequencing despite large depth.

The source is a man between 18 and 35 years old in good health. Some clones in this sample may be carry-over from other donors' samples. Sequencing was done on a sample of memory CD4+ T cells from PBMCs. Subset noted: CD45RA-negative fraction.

The CDR3 is CASSPQQAEQYF. The CDR3 DNA reads TGTGCCAGCTCACCACAGCAGGCTGAGCAGTACTTC. The rearrangement uses TRBV18 and TRBJ2-7; D gene unclear. Trimming removed 1 base at V and 7 bases at J, with 8 bases between. In germline, CDR1 is KGHSH, CDR2 LQKENI. This CDR3 has 12 residues.